This paragraph reports one T cell receptor (beta chain). Germline CDR1 reads LNHDA; CDR2 reads SQIVND (reference sequence). V shed 5 bases and J 1 base; nucleotides not matched to a gene: 4. CDR3 length: 14 amino acids. Source study methods: Researchers report that nucleated cell counts were estimated from reference gene primer amplification. Clones were sequenced by immunoSEQ multiplex PCR, and TCRdb holds only the in-frame ones, with some missing. The V and J calls and clone size come from that table; D and trimming were worked out from the DNA. The data show some 120,000 clones, around 82% seen once. The sample comes from a study of blood T cell repertoires in COVID-19. About the study: Both acute and convalescent COVID-19 samples were obtained from the United States, Italy and Spain. PBMCs, B-cell-depleted T cells, or T cells provided the cDNA or gDNA that made up the material.

The sample consisted of peripheral blood. The receptor comes from an elderly man with active or convalescent COVID-19. The J gene is TRBJ2-7, the V gene TRBV19; 8 positions agree with TRBD1. Here the CDR3 DNA reads TGTGCCAGTAGTTTCCAGGGGGCTTCCTACGAGCAGTACTTC. It is translated as CASSFQGASYEQYF.